This TCR beta chain was found in a study of blood T cell repertoires in COVID-19. Study-level background: COVID-19 samples from acute and convalescent phases originated in the United States, Italy and Spain. The analysed material was cDNA or gDNA that came from T cells, B-cell-depleted T cells, or PBMCs.

Sequencing used immunoSEQ multiplex PCR; TCRdb keeps in-frame clones, though not all of them. The sample lists 150,000 to 200,000 clones; around 76% were seen once. CDR3 size: 19 residues. Trimming removed 1 base from V and 5 bases from J; junction bases left unmatched: 15. Germline-derived CDR1 and CDR2 are LGHNA and YNFKEQ. The clonotype comes from an older woman with acute or convalescent COVID-19. The source material was peripheral blood. V usage is TRBV4-2 and J usage is TRBJ2-3; 10 nucleotides agree with TRBD2. The chain's CDR3 is CASSQVVNERGGLRDTQYF. CDR3 DNA sequence: TGTGCCAGCAGCCAAGTTGTGAACGAGCGGGGGGGCCTCAGAGATACGCAGTATTTT.